Each of the 9 T cell receptor beta chains below was sequenced from the same sample in a study of identical twins. One entry per CDR3 protein results from TCRdb running MiXCR on the 5' RACE reads. The table lists 400,000 to 600,000 distinct CDR3 sequences, 20% to 25% of them singletons, with 0.45% to 0.5% in the top ten. This sample also appeared in a second study, on yellow fever vaccine responses in identical twins.

Input material: CD4+ T cells sorted from blood. These TCRs come from a woman younger than 30 in good health.

The chain joins TRBV6-2 or TRBV6-3 to TRBJ1-5; 7 nucleotides match TRBD1. CDR1 and CDR2 (germline): MNHEY, SVGEGT. This CDR3 comprises 13 residues. V trimming: 5 bases; J trimming: 4 bases; junction bases outside the gene matches: 2. CDR3 loop: CASSGTENQPQHF. The CDR3 DNA sequence: TGTGCCAGCAGTGGGACAGAAAATCAGCCCCAGCATTTT.

The chain is built from TRBV20-1 and TRBJ2-1; D gene uncertain. Germline V CDR1 and CDR2: DFQATT, SNEGSKA (reference sequence). The CDR3 totals 17 residues. V was shortened by 3 bases and J by 0 bases, with 18 bases between the two germline ends. The CDR3 nucleotides are TGCAGTGCTAGGAGTTCTCGTGCGGTGGACTCCTACAATGAGCAGTTCTTC. It codes for CSARSSRAVDSYNEQFF.

This clonotype was seen a few times. The chain has TRBV7-9 and TRBJ2-2, with D uncertain. V shed 0 bases and J shed 8 bases, with 13 bases lying between them. Germline CDR1 reads SEHNR; CDR2 reads FQNEAQ (reference sequence). The CDR3 loop spans 15 amino acids. The CDR3 DNA follows: TGTGCCAGCAGCTTAGCGCAAGGTGGGGAAGGGGAGCTGTTTTTT. This translates into CASSLAQGGEGELFF.

This rearrangement joins TRBV3-1 to TRBJ1-3; D gene ambiguous. Germline V CDR1 and CDR2: LGHDT, YNNKEL (reference sequence). The germline V and J ends were trimmed by 0 bases and 13 bases, with 4 bases remaining between them. CDR3 length: 10 residues. The CDR3 bases are TGTGCCAGCAGCCAAGATCGGATATATTTT. Its translation is CASSQDRIYF.

The J gene is TRBJ2-5, the V gene TRBV5-1; a weak D match, TRBD2 (6 bases). Per the germline V gene, CDR1 is SGHRS and CDR2 is YFSETQ. Trimming shortened V by 4 bases and J by 5 bases, and 15 bases separated the two germline ends. The CDR3 is made up of 14 amino acids. The CDR3 sequence: CASSRDSNRETQYF. The CDR3, as DNA: TGCGCCAGCAGCCGGGACTCTAATCGGGAGACCCAGTACTTC.

The rearrangement uses TRBV12-3 or TRBV12-4 and TRBJ1-1; D is ambiguous. V lost 6 bases to trimming and J lost 5 bases, with 16 bases between them. This CDR3 region has 14 residues. For the CDR3, the DNA is TGTGCCAGCAGACCCTCCGGGGTTAGAACTGAAGCTTTCTTT. This translates into CASRPSGVRTEAFF.

The rearrangement joins TRBV3-1 to TRBJ1-2, with 7 positions matching TRBD1. This CDR3 region has 14 residues. Germline loops: CDR1 LGHDT, CDR2 YNNKEL (reference sequence). Germline trimming cut 5 bases from V and 8 bases from J; bases unmatched to any gene: 11. CDR3 sequence: CASSFGEGARGYTF. The CDR3 bases are TGTGCCAGCAGCTTCGGGGAGGGGGCCAGGGGCTACACCTTC.

The sample holds a few counts of this clonotype. This sequence joins TRBV5-1 and TRBJ1-1; 8 bases fit TRBD1. Germline V gene sequence: CDR1 SGHRS, CDR2 YFSETQ. V gave up 0 bases and J gave up 3 bases; unmatched junction bases: 4. There are 15 residues in the CDR3. The DNA of the CDR3 is TGCGCCAGCAGCTTGGGAACAGGGGGTCACACTGAAGCTTTCTTT. Translation gives CASSLGTGGHTEAFF. The full variable domain, its missing parts supplied by reference TRBV5-1 and TRBJ1-1, is KAGVTQTPRYLIKTRGQQVTLSCSPISGHRSVSWYQQTPGQGLQFLFEYFSETQRNKGNFPGRFSGRQFSNSRSEMNVSTLELGDSALYLCASSLGTGGHTEAFFGQGTRLTVV.

The chain has TRBV4-1 and TRBJ2-5; 9 bases are shared with TRBD1. CDR3 length equals 16 residues. J gave up 2 bases and V 1 base, and 5 bases lay outside the gene matches. Germline V CDR1 and CDR2: MGHRA, YSYEKL. DNA of the CDR3: TGCGCCAGCAGCCAAGCCGACAGGGGGGTTCAAGAGACCCAGTACTTC. Translation: CASSQADRGVQETQYF.